The 27 T cell receptor beta chains reported below all come from one sample, sequenced in a study of OX40 agonist ivuxolimab in advanced cancers. Assay used: immunoSEQ multiplex PCR; TCRdb lists only in-frame clones, some missing. The sample carries around 53,000 clones, roughly 84% recorded once. The specimen was CD4+ or CD8+ T cells sorted from blood, collected in a trial of the OX40 agonist ivuxolimab. The receptor set was obtained from an adult with an advanced solid tumor such as melanoma, head and neck, liver or kidney cancer.

The gene calls are TRBV2 and TRBJ2-7, with D uncertain. V gave up 1 base and J gave up 5 bases, with 3 bases separating them. Germline assignment: CDR1 SNHLY and CDR2 FYNNEI. CDR3 size: 11 residues. The DNA for the CDR3 is TGTGCCAGCAGTGAAGGAAACGAGCAGTACTTC. Protein product: CASSEGNEQYF.

The V gene is TRBV5-1, the J gene TRBJ2-1; 7 bases are a match to TRBD2. Per germline, CDR1 SGHRS and CDR2 YFSETQ. This CDR3 contains 16 residues. Trimming removed 2 bases from V and 0 bases from J; junction bases left unmatched: 5. For the CDR3, the DNA is TGCGCCAGCAGCTTAACGGCGGGAGCCTCCTACAATGAGCAGTTCTTC. It yields the protein CASSLTAGASYNEQFF.

V and J are TRBV6-1 and TRBJ2-7; D not resolved. Germline V gives CDR1 MNHNS, CDR2 SASEGT. Trimming stripped 6 bases from V and 3 bases from J, with 9 bases between. CDR3 length: 12 residues. CDR3: CASSPIFYEQYF. As DNA, the CDR3 is TGTGCCAGCAGCCCCATCTTCTACGAGCAGTACTTC.

This sequence joins TRBV9 and TRBJ2-1; 7 nucleotides line up with TRBD2. This CDR3 contains 14 residues. CDR1 and CDR2 (germline): SGDLS, YYNGEE. V trimming: 2 bases; J trimming: 3 bases; junction bases outside the gene matches: 2. The CDR3 sequence is CASSVGTNYNEQFF. DNA of the CDR3: TGTGCCAGCAGCGTTGGGACTAACTACAATGAGCAGTTCTTC.

A remark on this clone: Distinct nucleotide sequences in the sample also encode this CDR3. This chain links TRBV19 with TRBJ1-2; D uncertain. The germline V gene encodes CDR1 LNHDA and CDR2 SQIVND (reference sequence). This CDR3 is built from 12 residues. Trimming stripped 1 base from V and 4 bases from J, with 4 bases between. CDR3 sequence: CASSIVGYGYTF. CDR3 in DNA: TGTGCCAGTAGTATAGTTGGCTATGGCTACACCTTC.

This chain links TRBV28 with TRBJ2-7; D might be TRBD1 (6 bases). The germline V gene encodes CDR1 MDHEN and CDR2 SYDVKM. The CDR3 contains 15 residues. Trimming shortened V by 6 bases and J by 1 base, and 16 bases separated the two germline ends. As DNA, the CDR3 is TGTGCCAGCAGCAAGACAGGCCGGCCGTCCTACGAGCAGTACTTC. Its translation is CASSKTGRPSYEQYF.

The chain joins TRBV29-1 to TRBJ1-4, with a tentative D call TRBD1 (6 bases). Trimming stripped 7 bases from V and 5 bases from J, with 17 bases between. CDR1 and CDR2 (germline): SQVTM, ANQGSEA. This CDR3 has 14 residues. The CDR3 loop is CSAGSTGKNEKLFF. The CDR3 DNA is TGCAGCGCCGGATCAACAGGGAAAAATGAAAAACTGTTTTTT.

The chain couples TRBV2 to TRBJ2-1, with D maybe TRBD2 (7 bases). The CDR3 sequence is 14 residues long. Trimming cost V 7 bases and J 7 bases, with 17 bases left between them. Germline lookup yields CDR1 SNHLY and CDR2 FYNNEI. As DNA, the CDR3 is TGTGCCAGCAAACTAGCGCCCCAGGGGAATGAGCAGTTCTTC. It specifies CASKLAPQGNEQFF.

This clone was seen just once. The chain employs TRBV7-2 and TRBJ2-2; 8 nucleotides agree with TRBD1. V was pared by 4 bases and J by 7 bases, with 8 bases of the junction left unmatched. Germline V gene lookup returns CDR1 SGHTA and CDR2 FQGNSA. The length of the CDR3 is 15 residues. The CDR3 bases are TGTGCCAGCAGCTACGGACAGGGTAAAAACGGGGAGCTGTTTTTT. Residues: CASSYGQGKNGELFF.

V usage is TRBV30 and J usage is TRBJ1-4, with D unclear. This CDR3 region has 15 residues. The V gene lost 7 bases and the J gene lost 2 bases, with 17 bases spanning the gap. The germline V gene encodes CDR1 GTSNPN and CDR2 SVGIG (reference sequence). The CDR3 DNA sequence: TGTGCCTTCAATCGGGGAGGGATTACTAATGAAAAACTGTTTTTT. The encoded protein is CAFNRGGITNEKLFF.

This clone was observed a few times. The chain combines TRBV19 with TRBJ1-5, with D uncertain. The CDR3 has 13 residues. V was clipped by 2 bases and J by 7 bases, with 9 bases between them. The V gene's germline CDR1 is LNHDA and CDR2 SQIVND (reference sequence). CDR3 protein: CASSIRLSQPQHF. For the CDR3, the DNA is TGTGCCAGTAGTATAAGGTTGTCGCAGCCCCAGCATTTT.

The chain couples TRBV11-2 to TRBJ1-1; D is ambiguous. The germline V gene has CDR1 SGHAT and CDR2 FQNNGV. CDR3 size: 14 residues. Trimming took 5 bases from V and 1 from J, leaving 11 bases between them. Here the CDR3 DNA reads TGTGCCAGCAGCCAACGGAACAGGAACACTGAAGCTTTCTTT. This gives the protein CASSQRNRNTEAFF.

V and J are TRBV19 and TRBJ1-5; weak D call: TRBD1 (5 bases). CDR1 and CDR2 from the germline V gene are LNHDA and SQIVND (reference sequence). This CDR3 is 16 amino acids long. Trimming cost V 2 bases and J 5 bases, with 16 bases left between them. The CDR3 sequence is CASSIFRGSRDQPQHF. The DNA for the CDR3 is TGTGCCAGTAGTATATTTCGGGGGTCCCGGGATCAGCCCCAGCATTTT.

The rearrangement links TRBV10-3 to TRBJ2-5, with 9 nucleotides matching TRBD1. Unmatched junction bases numbered 6, after V lost 5 bases and J lost 5 bases. The CDR3 length is 14 residues. Germline CDR1 and CDR2: ENHRY and SYGVKD. CDR3: CAISPGTGFETQYF. For the CDR3, the DNA is TGTGCCATCAGTCCCGGGACAGGGTTTGAGACCCAGTACTTC.

This clone was recorded once. The gene calls are TRBV5-5 and TRBJ1-5; 9 nucleotides match TRBD1. CDR1 is SGHKS and CDR2 is YYEKEE in the germline V gene (reference sequence). This CDR3 has 16 residues. The trim removed 4 bases at V and 3 bases at J, leaving 8 bases unmatched. The CDR3 protein is CASSRFTGGNNQPQHF. For the CDR3, the DNA is TGTGCCAGCAGCCGATTCACAGGGGGCAACAATCAGCCCCAGCATTTT. Variable domain in full (rest from reference TRBV5-5 and TRBJ1-5): DAGVTQSPTHLIKTRGQQVTLRCSPISGHKSVSWYQQVLGQGPQFIFQYYEKEERGRGNFPDRFSARQFPNYSSELNVNALLLGDSALYLCASSRFTGGNNQPQHFGDGTRLSIL.

In regard to this clone: At one end the junction does not follow the germline gene, possibly because of a read error. The rearrangement links TRBV27 to TRBJ1-1, with D maybe TRBD1 (5 bases). CDR1 and CDR2 (germline): MNHEY, SMNVEV (reference sequence). This CDR3 region has 18 residues. The CDR3 spells CVSSLYGLQGVMNTEAFF. CDR3 sequence (DNA): TGTGTCAGCAGTTTATACGGCCTTCAAGGGGTAATGAACACTGAAGCTTTCTTT.

This chain links TRBV7-4 with TRBJ2-7; D might be TRBD1 (5 bases). There are 16 residues in the CDR3. Germline values: CDR1 SGHVT, CDR2 SQSDAQ. Trimming left V 5 bases short and J 3 bases short, with 20 bases between. The DNA of the CDR3 is TGTGCCAGCAGCGGACATTACCAAACGGTGGGCTACGAGCAGTACTTC. It codes for CASSGHYQTVGYEQYF.

The chain joins TRBV18 to TRBJ2-3; 11 positions agree with TRBD2. The V gene's germline CDR1 is KGHSH and CDR2 LQKENI. CDR3 size: 17 residues. The ends lost 2 bases at V and 5 bases at J; junction bases unmatched: 9. CDR3 sequence reads: CASSPGLAGGGGDTQYF. CDR3 nucleotides: TGTGCCAGCTCACCAGGGCTAGCGGGAGGAGGAGGAGATACGCAGTATTTT.

This clone came up a few times. The chain is built from TRBV7-6 and TRBJ1-6; TRBD1 might be the D (5 bases). V was pared by 2 bases and J by 10 bases, with 15 bases between. Germline-derived CDR1 and CDR2 are SGHVS and FNYEAQ. CDR3 length: 15 amino acids. CDR3 DNA: TGTGCCAGCAGCTTAAGGCAGGGAGGAGGGTCACCCCTCCACTTT. Translation: CASSLRQGGGSPLHF.

V and J are TRBV19 and TRBJ2-2, with D possibly TRBD2 on 7 matching bases. Germline CDR1 is LNHDA and CDR2 is SQIVND (reference sequence). The CDR3 extends over 16 amino acids. V was trimmed by 4 bases and J by 6 bases, leaving 18 bases between them. The CDR3 loop is CASSTRRPGGPGELFF. For the CDR3, the DNA is TGTGCCAGTAGTACCCGACGGCCCGGGGGGCCCGGGGAGCTGTTTTTT.

This clone is a singleton in its sample. V and J are TRBV7-3 and TRBJ2-3; D gene unclear. V lost 5 bases, J lost 1 base, and 10 bases lay in between. The CDR3 covers 14 residues. Germline V lookup: CDR1 SGHTA, CDR2 FQGTGA. For the CDR3, the DNA is TGTGCCAGCAGCAGCAGTGGAGGCACAGATACGCAGTATTTT. Translating gives CASSSSGGTDTQYF. The full variable domain, in which reference TRBV7-3 and TRBJ2-3 provide the parts outside the CDR3, is GAGVSQTPSNKVTEKGKYVELRCDPISGHTALYWYRQSLGQGPEFLIYFQGTGAADDSGLPNDRFFAVRPEGSVSTLKIQRTERGDSAVYLCASSSSGGTDTQYFGPGTRLTVL.

The chain combines TRBV7-2 with TRBJ2-1, with D unclear. Trimming left V 1 base short and J 4 bases short, with 5 bases between. CDR1 and CDR2 (germline): SGHTA, FQGNSA. CDR3 length: 13 amino acids. This CDR3 is CASSLVGYNEQFF. The CDR3 DNA sequence: TGTGCCAGCAGCTTAGTTGGTTACAATGAGCAGTTCTTC.

This chain uses TRBV5-6 with TRBJ2-5, with a weak D call TRBD1 (6 bases). The length of the CDR3 is 15 residues. CDR1 is SGHDT and CDR2 is YYEEEE in the germline V gene. Deletions cut 0 bases from V and 4 bases from J, with 13 bases between. The CDR3 protein is CASSLEAGDGETQYF. The CDR3 region has the DNA TGTGCCAGCAGCTTGGAGGCAGGGGATGGAGAGACCCAGTACTTC.

This clone was counted a few times. The chain uses TRBV30 and TRBJ2-3; 13 bases are a match to TRBD2. The ends lost 1 base at V and 5 bases at J; junction bases unmatched: 6. Germline V gene lookup returns CDR1 GTSNPN and CDR2 SVGIG (reference sequence). This CDR3 contains 16 residues. This CDR3 reads CAWSDGLAGAVDTQYF. The CDR3 DNA reads as TGTGCCTGGAGTGACGGACTAGCGGGAGCTGTAGATACGCAGTATTTT. Drawing the rest from reference TRBV30 and TRBJ2-3, the complete variable domain is SQTIHQWPATLVQPVGSPLSLECTVEGTSNPNLYWYRQAAGRGLQLLFYSVGIGQISSEVPQNLSASRPQDRQFILSSKKLLLSDSGFYLCAWSDGLAGAVDTQYFGPGTRLTVL.

This chain links TRBV6-6 with TRBJ1-4, with D unclear. This CDR3 region has 16 residues. Germline CDR1 MNHNY, CDR2 SVGAGI (reference sequence). V shed 2 bases and J shed 8 bases, with 18 bases lying between them. CDR3 DNA sequence: TGTGCCAGCAGTTACGATCACGGGGTGACCGGGGAAAAACTGTTTTTT. Translating it yields CASSYDHGVTGEKLFF.

This rearrangement joins TRBV19 to TRBJ1-5; 8 positions match TRBD1. V was clipped by 5 bases and J by 8 bases; unmatched bases: 14. The germline V gene has CDR1 LNHDA and CDR2 SQIVND (reference sequence). The CDR3 consists of 16 residues. The CDR3 here is CASSFPTGAPREPQHF. The CDR3 DNA reads TGTGCCAGTAGTTTCCCGACAGGGGCACCACGGGAGCCCCAGCATTTT.

In this sample, this clone turned up a few times. This chain links TRBV11-2 with TRBJ2-2; TRBD2 aligns across 8 bases. CDR3 length: 15 residues. CDR1 SGHAT and CDR2 FQNNGV come from the germline V gene. Germline trimming cut 5 bases from V and 7 bases from J; bases unmatched to any gene: 9. CDR3 in DNA: TGTGCCAGCAGCCAACAGCGGGAGCGGGGCGGGGAGCTGTTTTTT. This codes for CASSQQRERGGELFF.